The 2 T cell receptor beta chains in this list originate from one sample, sequenced in a study of somatic mutations in cytotoxic T cells in rheumatoid arthritis (dated by TCRdb to 2015 to 2018). Libraries were made using the immunoSEQ multiplex PCR assay. TCRdb provides this immuneACCESS table in a form limited to in-frame rearrangements. Some clones are lacking; in checked studies, under half of them reflect an unresolved V gene, and why the rest are absent is not known. The sample has more than 15,000 clones on record, less than 85% of them singletons. Of the sample, less than 25% is held by the ten largest clones. Sequenced: CD8+ T cells sorted from blood. The receptors come from a woman aged 55-69 years in good health.

The rearrangement links TRBV14 to TRBJ1-1, with D possibly matching TRBD1 (5 bases). The germline CDR1 and CDR2 sequences are SGHDN and FVKESK. The CDR3 runs 13 residues. Trimming cost V 1 base and J 9 bases, with 12 bases left between them. In DNA form, the CDR3 reads TGTGCCAGCAGCCAAGTCGGGGGTGAACAAGCTTTCTTT. Protein sequence: CASSQVGGEQAFF.

The CDR3, as DNA: TGTGCCAGCAGCTTAGCCCCGGGGGGAATACGAGAGCAGTACTTC. Translation: CASSLAPGGIREQYF. The chain links TRBV7-9 to TRBJ2-7; TRBD2 aligns across 7 bases. Germline V gene sequence: CDR1 SEHNR, CDR2 FQNEAQ (reference sequence). The CDR3 is made up of 15 amino acids. Unmatched junction bases numbered 9, after V lost 0 bases and J lost 7 bases.